Following are 26 T cell receptor beta chains from one sample sequenced in a study of T cell responses to AZD1222 COVID-19 vaccine. Repertoires were generated with immunoSEQ multiplex PCR, while TCRdb's copy carries only in-frame clones and drops some. The sample includes about 160,000 clones, roughly 90% of them seen just once. The sequencing here drew on peripheral blood, taken 28 days after the second AZD1222 dose. These receptors were taken from an adult who received the AZD1222 COVID-19 vaccine.

This sequence joins TRBV30 and TRBJ1-5; TRBD1 is a possible D gene (6 bases). Germline loops: CDR1 GTSNPN, CDR2 SVGIG (reference sequence). Trimming cost V 2 bases and J 0 bases, with 11 bases left between them. The CDR3 has 15 residues. This CDR3 is CAWSPTGLSNQPQHF. In DNA form, the CDR3 reads TGTGCCTGGAGTCCGACAGGACTTAGCAATCAGCCCCAGCATTTT.

The V gene is TRBV5-1, the J gene TRBJ2-7, with 8 bases that match TRBD1. V shed 4 bases and J 3 bases; nucleotides not matched to a gene: 18. The germline V gene encodes CDR1 SGHRS and CDR2 YFSETQ. The CDR3 length is 18 residues. The CDR3 region is CASSPGRRPGGQDYEQYF. CDR3 sequence (DNA): TGCGCCAGCAGCCCCGGCCGACGTCCAGGGGGACAGGACTACGAGCAGTACTTC.

This rearrangement joins TRBV7-2 to TRBJ2-7; no clear D gene. The CDR3 runs to 12 residues. CDR1 is SGHTA, CDR2 FQGNSA, per germline. V was clipped by 4 bases and J by 7 bases, with 11 bases between them. The CDR3 coding sequence is TGTGCCAGCAGCTCGCATGCTAAGGAGCAGTACTTC. It specifies CASSSHAKEQYF.

This clone was counted a single time. V usage is TRBV24-1 and J usage is TRBJ2-2, with 9 bases lining up with TRBD1. The germline gives CDR1 KGHDR, CDR2 SFDVKD. V was clipped by 0 bases and J by 7 bases; unmatched bases: 8. The CDR3 totals 17 residues. As DNA, the CDR3 is TGTGCCACCAGTGATTTGGGGGGACAGGGAACTTACGGGGAGCTGTTTTTT. This translates into CATSDLGGQGTYGELFF.

The chain recombines TRBV28 with TRBJ2-1, with D perhaps TRBD1 (6 bases). Germline loops: CDR1 MDHEN, CDR2 SYDVKM. This CDR3 region has 13 residues. The germline V and J ends were trimmed by 2 bases and 9 bases, with 11 bases remaining between them. The DNA of the CDR3 is TGTGCCAGCAGTTTAGGACAGAACCCTGAGCAGTTCTTC. Protein: CASSLGQNPEQFF.

J is TRBJ2-3 and V is TRBV10-3, with 8 nucleotides matching TRBD1. The CDR3 is made up of 14 amino acids. Germline assignment: CDR1 ENHRY and CDR2 SYGVKD. V shed 4 bases, J shed 6 bases, and the junction held 6 bases outside the gene matches. The CDR3: CAISVRQGRDTQYF. The CDR3 DNA sequence: TGTGCCATCAGTGTCCGACAGGGGCGTGATACGCAGTATTTT.

This clone was recorded once. The chain employs TRBV2 and TRBJ1-3; possibly TRBD1 for D (5 bases). Trimming removed 6 bases from V and 0 bases from J, with 18 bases in between. There are 17 residues in the CDR3. CDR1 and CDR2 from the germline V gene are SNHLY and FYNNEI. The CDR3 nucleotides read TGTGCCAGCAGCACCTCCACAGGCGAAAGCTCTGGAAACACCATATATTTT. As protein: CASSTSTGESSGNTIYF.

The V call is TRBV5-1, the J call TRBJ2-1; 10 nucleotides align to TRBD2. Trimming took 5 bases from V and 2 from J; bases not matched to a gene: 1. The germline CDR1 and CDR2 sequences are SGHRS and YFSETQ. The CDR3 length is 14 residues. In nucleotides, the CDR3 is TGCGCCAGCAGGGGACTAGCGCCCTACAATGAGCAGTTCTTC. Encoded protein: CASRGLAPYNEQFF.

CDR3 in DNA: TGTGCCATCAAAGGGGACAGACCCTACGAGCAGTACTTC. Amino acids: CAIKGDRPYEQYF. The rearrangement uses TRBV10-3 and TRBJ2-7; TRBD1 aligns across 7 bases. The CDR3 spans 13 residues. With V trimmed by 7 bases and J by 2 bases, 5 bases remained unmatched. Germline V gives CDR1 ENHRY, CDR2 SYGVKD.

The chain carries TRBV7-9 and TRBJ1-5, with a weak D call TRBD1 (5 bases). The CDR3 spans 16 residues. Trimming shortened V by 1 base and J by 2 bases, and 12 bases separated the two germline ends. Germline lookup yields CDR1 SEHNR and CDR2 FQNEAQ (reference sequence). In nucleotides, the CDR3 is TGTGCCAGCAGCTTAGAGCGGGTGGGGGGCAATCAGCCCCAGCATTTT. Protein sequence: CASSLERVGGNQPQHF. The full variable domain, its missing parts supplied by reference TRBV7-9 and TRBJ1-5, is DTGVSQNPRHKITKRGQNVTFRCDPISEHNRLYWYRQTLGQGPEFLTYFQNEAQLEKSRLLSDRFSAERPKGSFSTLEIQRTEQGDSAMYLCASSLERVGGNQPQHFGDGTRLSIL.

The chain carries TRBV19 and TRBJ2-6; D gene uncertain. CDR1 is LNHDA and CDR2 is SQIVND in the germline V gene (reference sequence). The CDR3 extends over 15 amino acids. Trimming removed 1 base from V and 0 bases from J, with 4 bases in between. CDR3 residues: CASSIGNSGANVLTF. As DNA, the CDR3 is TGTGCCAGTAGTATAGGGAACTCTGGGGCCAACGTCCTGACTTTC. Full variable domain (outside the CDR3, taken from reference TRBV19 and TRBJ2-6): DGGITQSPKYLFRKEGQNVTLSCEQNLNHDAMYWYRQDPGQGLRLIYYSQIVNDFQKGDIAEGYSVSREKKESFPLTVTSAQKNPTAFYLCASSIGNSGANVLTFGAGSRLTVL.

In its sample, this clone is medium-sized. V usage is TRBV18 and J usage is TRBJ1-1; D ambiguous. Trimming left V 0 bases short and J 3 bases short, with 5 bases between. The CDR3 is 13 residues long. Germline assignment: CDR1 KGHSH and CDR2 LQKENI. The CDR3 region is CASSPPDHTEAFF. The CDR3 DNA reads TGTGCCAGCTCACCACCAGACCACACTGAAGCTTTCTTT.

The chain uses TRBV5-1 and TRBJ2-1; TRBD1 might be the D (6 bases). Germline CDR1 reads SGHRS; CDR2 reads YFSETQ. Trimming pared 3 bases from V and 9 bases from J, leaving 10 bases between. This CDR3 has 12 amino acids. CDR3 loop: CASSWKDSEQFF. The CDR3 DNA sequence: TGCGCCAGCAGCTGGAAGGACAGTGAGCAGTTCTTC.

Notes on this clone: The identical CDR3 is also encoded by other nucleotide sequences in the sample. This chain uses TRBV24-1 with TRBJ2-7; perhaps TRBD1 as D (5 bases). Trimming removed 2 bases at V and 3 bases at J, with 7 bases between. The CDR3 totals 13 residues. CDR1 and CDR2 from the germline V gene are KGHDR and SFDVKD. CDR3 in amino acids: CATSDSTVYEQYF. Here the CDR3 DNA reads TGTGCCACCAGTGATTCGACAGTCTACGAGCAGTACTTC.

The rearrangement uses TRBV28 and TRBJ2-7; the D gene is possibly TRBD2 (5 bases). CDR1 is MDHEN and CDR2 is SYDVKM in the germline V gene. V lost 2 bases and J 5 bases, leaving 13 bases between the germline ends. The CDR3 contains 14 residues. The CDR3 is CASSLTRGFNEQYF. The CDR3 nucleotides read TGTGCCAGCAGTTTAACCCGAGGGTTCAACGAGCAGTACTTC.

This clone has a single count. The CDR3 spells CATSDLNDLTRDEQFF. In DNA, the CDR3 is TGTGCCACCAGTGATTTAAACGACTTAACCAGGGATGAGCAGTTCTTC. V and J are TRBV24-1 and TRBJ2-1; D might be TRBD1 (5 bases). V gave up 1 base and J gave up 8 bases, with 17 bases separating them. The CDR3 sequence is 16 residues long. CDR1 KGHDR and CDR2 SFDVKD come from the germline V gene.

The chain employs TRBV27 and TRBJ1-1; D call uncertain. The germline V gene has CDR1 MNHEY and CDR2 SMNVEV (reference sequence). The CDR3 totals 15 residues. Deletions cut 8 bases from V and 4 bases from J, with 20 bases between. CDR3 in DNA: TGTGCCAGCTTCCCACGACCGTTTCGGATCACTGAAGCTTTCTTT. Its translation: CASFPRPFRITEAFF.

V gene TRBV28 combines with J gene TRBJ2-1; the D gene could be TRBD1 or TRBD2 (6 bases each). V was cut by 2 bases and J by 13 bases, with 15 bases left in between. The CDR3 is 13 residues long. Germline V gene data show CDR1 as MDHEN and CDR2 as SYDVKM. The CDR3 spells CASSLPSWGAQFF. The CDR3 nucleotides are TGTGCCAGCAGTTTACCCAGCTGGGGGGCCCAGTTCTTC.

This clone was recorded once. The chain recombines TRBV28 with TRBJ2-3; a possible D gene is TRBD2 (6 bases). This CDR3 has 15 residues. Looked up from germline, CDR1 is MDHEN and CDR2 is SYDVKM. With 6 bases removed from V and 1 base from J, the gap between germline ends came to 14 bases. The CDR3 loop reads CASRFGTGGTDTQYF. As DNA, the CDR3 is TGTGCCAGCAGATTCGGGACGGGGGGCACAGATACGCAGTATTTT.

V gene TRBV7-8 combines with J gene TRBJ2-2, with unresolved D. Per the germline V gene, CDR1 is SGHVS and CDR2 is FQNEAQ. V lost 1 base, J lost 1 base, and 4 bases lay in between. The CDR3 sequence is 14 residues long. CDR3 in DNA: TGTGCCAGCAGCTTAGAGCGGAACACCGGGGAGCTGTTTTTT. Translating gives CASSLERNTGELFF.

The chain recombines TRBV25-1 with TRBJ1-1; maybe TRBD1 (5 bases). The CDR3 has 14 residues. Between the trimmed V and J ends, which lost 3 bases and 5 bases, there was a span of 13 bases. CDR1 is MGHDK, CDR2 SYGVNS, per germline. CDR3 bases: TGTGCCAGCAGTGAGGCGGGGGTCAGGACTGAAGCTTTCTTT. As protein: CASSEAGVRTEAFF.

The rearrangement uses TRBV7-3 and TRBJ2-2, with D tentatively TRBD1 or TRBD2 (5 bases each). The germline gives CDR1 SGHTA, CDR2 FQGTGA. V shed 1 base and J shed 5 bases, with 11 bases lying between them. This CDR3 spans 15 amino acids. The CDR3 DNA follows: TGTGCCAGCAGCTTAAATTCGTGGGGGACCGGGGAGCTGTTTTTT. Protein sequence: CASSLNSWGTGELFF.

The chain combines TRBV28 with TRBJ2-5; TRBD1 aligns across 9 bases. The CDR3 runs 14 residues. CDR1 and CDR2 from the germline V gene are MDHEN and SYDVKM. Losses at the gene ends were 6 bases for V and 7 bases for J; bases not matched to a gene: 9. The CDR3 is CASRGQGGLGTQYF. The CDR3 nucleotides are TGTGCCAGCAGGGGACAGGGTGGTTTGGGGACCCAGTACTTC.

The chain employs TRBV6-6 and TRBJ2-5, with 7 bases aligning to TRBD1. This CDR3 region has 14 residues. The germline CDR1 and CDR2 sequences are MNHNY and SVGAGI (reference sequence). V dropped 6 bases and J dropped 2; count of bases not matched to a gene: 6. This CDR3 is CASRLYRGQETQYF. The DNA of the CDR3 is TGTGCCAGCAGACTCTACAGGGGACAAGAGACCCAGTACTTC.

The rearrangement links TRBV7-6 to TRBJ1-4, with 7 bases aligning to TRBD1. With 5 bases clipped from V and 6 bases from J, the junction kept 6 bases outside the gene matches. Germline assignment: CDR1 SGHVS and CDR2 FNYEAQ. The CDR3 sequence is 14 residues long. The CDR3 coding sequence is TGTGCCAGCAGCCTGTACAGGGGAGATGAAAAACTGTTTTTT. It codes for CASSLYRGDEKLFF.

The table lists this clone with a few counts. CDR3 region: CASIPGDREVGELFF. The CDR3 bases are TGTGCCAGCATCCCGGGGGACAGGGAGGTCGGGGAGCTGTTTTTT. The rearrangement links TRBV6-5 to TRBJ2-2; 9 bases align to TRBD1. The trim removed 7 bases at V and 7 bases at J, leaving 10 bases unmatched. The CDR3 sequence is 15 residues long. Germline CDR1 is MNHEY and CDR2 is SVGAGI.